This T cell receptor (beta chain) was identified in a study of blood T cell repertoires in COVID-19. Background on the study: T cells, B-cell-depleted T cells, or PBMCs provided the cDNA or gDNA that served as material.

Measured with immunoSEQ multiplex PCR; TCRdb has only the in-frame clones, and not every one. This table holds roughly 300,000 clones, 88% found once. The V segment lost 7 bases and the J segment 2 bases; nucleotides outside the gene matches: 8. Germline V gene data show CDR1 as LNHDA and CDR2 as SQIVND (reference sequence). This CDR3 comprises 16 residues. Sequencing was done on a sample of peripheral blood. The TCR originated in a man aged 18 to 35 with active or convalescent COVID-19. The chain couples TRBV19 to TRBJ1-5, with 10 bases identical to TRBD1. In DNA, the CDR3 is TGTGCCAGTAACCAGGCCGGGACAGGGGGCAATCAGCCCCAGCATTTT. Residues: CASNQAGTGGNQPQHF.